The clone carrying this T cell receptor beta chain was seen only a few times. Each donor gave roughly 9.8 milliliters of peripheral blood. This record comes from a study of blood T cells in healthy people across ages. PCR was performed a second time for about 7 to 11 cycles using a sample-barcoded 5' primer and a J-beta primer mix. Each of the cDNA molecules was tagged by a template-switch adaptor with 12 random nucleotides. CDR3-containing paired-end reads numbered at least 2.5 million in each sample. MiXCR, run by TCRdb on the 5' RACE reads, gives a single entry per CDR3 protein. The profile shows more than 500,000 distinct CDR3 sequences, about 25% of them singletons. The germline V gene has CDR1 SGHAT and CDR2 FQNNGV. J gave up 5 bases and V 5 bases, and 6 bases lay outside the gene matches. The CDR3 loop spans 14 amino acids. The same data also contributed to another study, on T cells of mothers and their children. From that study: Some 2.7 million TCR beta reads per child versus over 9.5 million per mother.

Sequenced sample: blood. The receptor was derived from a boy younger than 10 in good health. The genes are TRBV11-2 and TRBJ2-5; 9 bases line up with TRBD2. The CDR3: CASSAGLAVETQYF. In DNA, the CDR3 is TGTGCCAGCAGCGCGGGACTAGCTGTCGAGACCCAGTACTTC.